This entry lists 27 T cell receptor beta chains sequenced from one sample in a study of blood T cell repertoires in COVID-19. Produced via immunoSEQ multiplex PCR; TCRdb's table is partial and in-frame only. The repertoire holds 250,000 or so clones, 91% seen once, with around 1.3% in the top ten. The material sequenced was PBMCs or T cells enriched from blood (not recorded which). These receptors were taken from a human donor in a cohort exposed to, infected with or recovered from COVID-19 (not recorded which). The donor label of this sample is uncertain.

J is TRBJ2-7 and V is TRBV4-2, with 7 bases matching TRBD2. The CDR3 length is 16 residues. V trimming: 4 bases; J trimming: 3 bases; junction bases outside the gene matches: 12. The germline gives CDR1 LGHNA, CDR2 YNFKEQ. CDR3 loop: CASSRLGTKTNYEQYF. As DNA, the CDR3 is TGTGCCAGCAGCCGATTAGGGACTAAAACCAACTACGAGCAGTACTTC.

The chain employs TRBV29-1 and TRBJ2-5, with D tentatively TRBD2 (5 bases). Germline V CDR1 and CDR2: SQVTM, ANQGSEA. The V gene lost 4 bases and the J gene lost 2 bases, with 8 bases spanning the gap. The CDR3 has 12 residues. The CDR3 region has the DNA TGCAGCGTTGGATCGGGACAAGAGACCCAGTACTTC. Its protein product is CSVGSGQETQYF. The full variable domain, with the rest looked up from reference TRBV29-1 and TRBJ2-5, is SAVISQKPSRDICQRGTSLTIQCQVDSQVTMMFWYRQQPGQSLTLIATANQGSEATYESGFVIDKFPISRPNLTFSTLTVSNMSPEDSSIYLCSVGSGQETQYFGPGTRLLVL.

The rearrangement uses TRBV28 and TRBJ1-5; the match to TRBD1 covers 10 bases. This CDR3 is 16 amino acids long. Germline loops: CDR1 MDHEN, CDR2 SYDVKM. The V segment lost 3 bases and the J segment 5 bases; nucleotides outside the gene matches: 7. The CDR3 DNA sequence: TGTGCCAGCAGTTTTGGACAGGGGGGTTTTTATCAGCCCCAGCATTTT. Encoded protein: CASSFGQGGFYQPQHF.

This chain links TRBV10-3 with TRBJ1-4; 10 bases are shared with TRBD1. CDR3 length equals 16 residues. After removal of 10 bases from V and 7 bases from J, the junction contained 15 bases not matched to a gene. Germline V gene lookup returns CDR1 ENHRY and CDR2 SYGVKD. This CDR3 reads CATRPGQGFRGEKLFF. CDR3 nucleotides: TGTGCCACTCGACCGGGACAGGGGTTTCGGGGTGAAAAACTGTTTTTT.

CDR3 in amino acids: CASSSRQGGQPQHF. In nucleotides, the CDR3 is TGTGCCAGTAGTAGCAGACAGGGGGGTCAGCCCCAGCATTTT. V and J are TRBV19 and TRBJ1-5, with 9 bases matching TRBD1. J lost 6 bases, V lost 4 bases, and 4 bases had no gene match. Germline CDR1 is LNHDA and CDR2 is SQIVND (reference sequence). This CDR3 is 14 amino acids long.

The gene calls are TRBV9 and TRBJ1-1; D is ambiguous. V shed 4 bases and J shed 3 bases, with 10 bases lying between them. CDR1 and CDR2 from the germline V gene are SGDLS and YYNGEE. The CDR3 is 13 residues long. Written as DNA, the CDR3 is TGTGCCAGCAGCCCCCGGTTGGACACTGAAGCTTTCTTT. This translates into CASSPRLDTEAFF.

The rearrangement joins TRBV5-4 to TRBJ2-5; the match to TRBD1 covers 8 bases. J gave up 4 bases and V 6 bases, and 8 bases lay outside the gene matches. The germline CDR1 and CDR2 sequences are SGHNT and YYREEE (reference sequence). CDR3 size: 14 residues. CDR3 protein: CASNRQGRGETQYF. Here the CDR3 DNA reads TGTGCCAGCAACCGACAGGGGAGAGGAGAGACCCAGTACTTC.

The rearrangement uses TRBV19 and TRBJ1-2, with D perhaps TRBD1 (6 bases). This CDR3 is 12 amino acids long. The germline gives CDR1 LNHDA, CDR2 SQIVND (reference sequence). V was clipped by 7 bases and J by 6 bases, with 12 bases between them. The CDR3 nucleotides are TGTGCCAGTATCGGGGGGCGTCATGGCTACACCTTC. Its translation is CASIGGRHGYTF.

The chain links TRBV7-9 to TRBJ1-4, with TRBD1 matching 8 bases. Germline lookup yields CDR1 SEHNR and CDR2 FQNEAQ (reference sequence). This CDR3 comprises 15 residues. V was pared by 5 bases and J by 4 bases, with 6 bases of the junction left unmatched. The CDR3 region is CASSPDRGDNEKLFF. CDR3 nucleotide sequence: TGTGCCAGCAGCCCCGACAGGGGTGATAATGAAAAACTGTTTTTT.

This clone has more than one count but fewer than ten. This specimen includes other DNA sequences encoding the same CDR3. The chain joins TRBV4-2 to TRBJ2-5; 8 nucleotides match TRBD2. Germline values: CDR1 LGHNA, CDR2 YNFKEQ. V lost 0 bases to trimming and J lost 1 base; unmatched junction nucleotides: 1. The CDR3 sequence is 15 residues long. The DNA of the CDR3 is TGTGCCAGCAGCCAAGATCGGGGGGGCCAAGAGACCCAGTACTTC. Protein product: CASSQDRGGQETQYF.

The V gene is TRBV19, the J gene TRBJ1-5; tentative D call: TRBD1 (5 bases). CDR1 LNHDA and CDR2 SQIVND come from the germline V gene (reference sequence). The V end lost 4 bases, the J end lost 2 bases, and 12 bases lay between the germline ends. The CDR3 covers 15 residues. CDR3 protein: CASSKEGEGNQPQHF. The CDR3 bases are TGTGCCAGTAGTAAAGAAGGGGAAGGCAATCAGCCCCAGCATTTT.

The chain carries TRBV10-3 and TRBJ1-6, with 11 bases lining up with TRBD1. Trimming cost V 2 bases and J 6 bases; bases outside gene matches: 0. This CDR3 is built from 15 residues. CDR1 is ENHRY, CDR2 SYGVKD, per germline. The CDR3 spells CAISEGTGGNSPLHF. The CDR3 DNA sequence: TGTGCCATCAGTGAGGGGACAGGGGGTAATTCACCCCTCCACTTT.

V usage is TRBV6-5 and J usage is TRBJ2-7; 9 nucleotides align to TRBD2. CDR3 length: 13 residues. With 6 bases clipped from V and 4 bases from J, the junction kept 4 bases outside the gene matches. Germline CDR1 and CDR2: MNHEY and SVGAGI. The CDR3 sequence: CASSRGGAYEQYF. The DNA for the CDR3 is TGTGCCAGCAGCCGCGGGGGGGCTTACGAGCAGTACTTC.

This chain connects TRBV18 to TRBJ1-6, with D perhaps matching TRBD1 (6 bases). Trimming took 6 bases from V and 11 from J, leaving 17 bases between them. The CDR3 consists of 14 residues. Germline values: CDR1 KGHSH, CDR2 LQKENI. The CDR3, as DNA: TGTGCCAGCTCCGAGGACAGCCGCAGGACACCCCTCCACTTT. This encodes CASSEDSRRTPLHF.

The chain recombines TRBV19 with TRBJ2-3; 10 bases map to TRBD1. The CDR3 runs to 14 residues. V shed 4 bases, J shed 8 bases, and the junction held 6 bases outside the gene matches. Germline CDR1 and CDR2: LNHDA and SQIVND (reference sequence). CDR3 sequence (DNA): TGTGCCAGTAGTACCGGGACAGGGGTCCCTACGCAGTATTTT. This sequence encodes CASSTGTGVPTQYF.

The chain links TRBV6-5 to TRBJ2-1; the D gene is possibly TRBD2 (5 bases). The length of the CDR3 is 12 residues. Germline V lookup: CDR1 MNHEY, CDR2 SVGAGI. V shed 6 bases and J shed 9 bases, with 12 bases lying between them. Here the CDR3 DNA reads TGTGCCAGCAGAAGCACTAGTGTTGAGCAGTTCTTC. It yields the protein CASRSTSVEQFF.

The CDR3, as DNA: TGTGCCAGCAGTTTATCGGAGGACAGGGGATCGAAGGGCTACACCTTC. Translating gives CASSLSEDRGSKGYTF. The V call is TRBV27, the J call TRBJ1-2; 9 bases are shared with TRBD1. The germline V gene has CDR1 MNHEY and CDR2 SMNVEV (reference sequence). The CDR3 is made up of 16 amino acids. V gave up 0 bases and J gave up 8 bases; unmatched junction bases: 10.

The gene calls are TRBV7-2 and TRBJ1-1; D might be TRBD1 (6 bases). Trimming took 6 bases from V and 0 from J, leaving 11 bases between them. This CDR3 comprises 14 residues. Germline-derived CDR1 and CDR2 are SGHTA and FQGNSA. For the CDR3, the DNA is TGTGCCAGCAGGCGAGGGACAATGAACACTGAAGCTTTCTTT. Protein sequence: CASRRGTMNTEAFF.

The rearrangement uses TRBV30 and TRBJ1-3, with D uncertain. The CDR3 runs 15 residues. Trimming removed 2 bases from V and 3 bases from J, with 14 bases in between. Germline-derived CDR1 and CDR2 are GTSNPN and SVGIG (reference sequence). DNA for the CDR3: TGTGCCTGGAGTCCTCGGGTGGGTGGTGGAAACACCATATATTTT. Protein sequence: CAWSPRVGGGNTIYF. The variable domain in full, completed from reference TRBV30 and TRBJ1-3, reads SQTIHQWPATLVQPVGSPLSLECTVEGTSNPNLYWYRQAAGRGLQLLFYSVGIGQISSEVPQNLSASRPQDRQFILSSKKLLLSDSGFYLCAWSPRVGGGNTIYFGEGSWLTVV.

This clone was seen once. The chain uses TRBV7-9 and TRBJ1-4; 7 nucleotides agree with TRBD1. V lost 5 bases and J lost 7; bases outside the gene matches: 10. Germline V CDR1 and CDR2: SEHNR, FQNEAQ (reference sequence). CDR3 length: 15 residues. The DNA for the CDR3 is TGTGCCAGCAGCCTTGCTCCGGGACAGACTGAAAAACTGTTTTTT. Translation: CASSLAPGQTEKLFF. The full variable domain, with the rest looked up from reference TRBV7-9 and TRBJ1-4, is DTGVSQNPRHKITKRGQNVTFRCDPISEHNRLYWYRQTLGQGPEFLTYFQNEAQLEKSRLLSDRFSAERPKGSFSTLEIQRTEQGDSAMYLCASSLAPGQTEKLFFGSGTQLSVL.

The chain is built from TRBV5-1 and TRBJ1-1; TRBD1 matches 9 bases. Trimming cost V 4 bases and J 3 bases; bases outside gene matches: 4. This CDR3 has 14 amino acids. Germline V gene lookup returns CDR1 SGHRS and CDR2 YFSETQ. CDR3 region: CASSGTGKDTEAFF. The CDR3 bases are TGCGCCAGCAGCGGGACAGGGAAGGACACTGAAGCTTTCTTT. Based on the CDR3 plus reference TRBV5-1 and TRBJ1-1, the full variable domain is KAGVTQTPRYLIKTRGQQVTLSCSPISGHRSVSWYQQTPGQGLQFLFEYFSETQRNKGNFPGRFSGRQFSNSRSEMNVSTLELGDSALYLCASSGTGKDTEAFFGQGTRLTVV.

In DNA, the CDR3 is TGTGCCAGCAGCTTAGGTACTAGCAGATGGCAAGAGACCCAGTACTTC. As protein: CASSLGTSRWQETQYF. This chain joins TRBV11-2 and TRBJ2-5; maybe TRBD2 (6 bases). Germline V gene sequence: CDR1 SGHAT, CDR2 FQNNGV. Trimming removed 1 base from V and 2 bases from J, with 14 bases in between. The CDR3 runs 16 residues.

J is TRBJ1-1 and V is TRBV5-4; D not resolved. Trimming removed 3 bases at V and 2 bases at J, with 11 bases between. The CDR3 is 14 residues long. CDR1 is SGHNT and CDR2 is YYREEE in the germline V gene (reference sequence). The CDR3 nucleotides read TGTGCCAGCAGCTCGTCGACGGGAAACACTGAAGCTTTCTTT. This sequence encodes CASSSSTGNTEAFF. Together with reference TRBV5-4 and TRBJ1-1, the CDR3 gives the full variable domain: ETGVTQSPTHLIKTRGQQVTLRCSSQSGHNTVSWYQQALGQGPQFIFQYYREEENGRGNFPPRFSGLQFPNYSSELNVNALELDDSALYLCASSSSTGNTEAFFGQGTRLTVV.

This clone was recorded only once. CDR3 nucleotides: TGTGCCAGTACTCAGACTCCGGGAATACTGAACACTGAAGCTTTCTTT. Its translation: CASTQTPGILNTEAFF. V and J are TRBV19 and TRBJ1-1; no firm D call. The CDR3 contains 16 residues. Germline-derived CDR1 and CDR2 are LNHDA and SQIVND (reference sequence). V lost 7 bases and J lost 0, with 18 bases in between. The full variable domain, with the rest looked up from reference TRBV19 and TRBJ1-1, is DGGITQSPKYLFRKEGQNVTLSCEQNLNHDAMYWYRQDPGQGLRLIYYSQIVNDFQKGDIAEGYSVSREKKESFPLTVTSAQKNPTAFYLCASTQTPGILNTEAFFGQGTRLTVV.

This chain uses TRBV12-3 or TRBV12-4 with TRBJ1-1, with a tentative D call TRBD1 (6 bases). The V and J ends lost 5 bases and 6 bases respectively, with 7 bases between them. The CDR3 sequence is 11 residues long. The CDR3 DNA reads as TGTGCCAGCAGTCGACAGGCTGAAGCTTTCTTT. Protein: CASSRQAEAFF.

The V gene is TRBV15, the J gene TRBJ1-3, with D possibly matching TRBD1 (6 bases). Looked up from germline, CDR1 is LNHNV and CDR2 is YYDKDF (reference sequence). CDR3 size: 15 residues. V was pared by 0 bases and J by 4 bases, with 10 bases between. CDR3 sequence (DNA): TGTGCCACCAGCAGAGATCTCACAGGGGGAAACACCATATATTTT. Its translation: CATSRDLTGGNTIYF.

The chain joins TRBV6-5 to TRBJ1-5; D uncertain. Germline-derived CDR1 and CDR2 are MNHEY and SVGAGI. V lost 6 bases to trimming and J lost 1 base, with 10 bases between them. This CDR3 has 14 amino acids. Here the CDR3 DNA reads TGTGCCAGCAGCCCCGGGTCCAGCAATCAGCCCCAGCATTTT. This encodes CASSPGSSNQPQHF.